These 14 T cell receptor beta chains originate from one sample sequenced in a study of blood T cell repertoires in COVID-19. Clones were read by immunoSEQ multiplex PCR, and TCRdb kept only the in-frame ones, dropping some. The table lists some 200,000 clones, roughly 83% of them singletons. The source material was PBMCs or T cells enriched from blood (not recorded which). The receptor source for this set is a woman between 40 and 55 years old with acute COVID-19.

This chain uses TRBV14 with TRBJ1-1, with a weak D call TRBD1 (6 bases). Trimming left V 0 bases short and J 4 bases short, with 12 bases between. The CDR3 length is 15 residues. Germline CDR1 reads SGHDN; CDR2 reads FVKESK. Written as DNA, the CDR3 is TGTGCCAGCAGCCAAGATCCAACAGGGAGCACTGAAGCTTTCTTT. It yields the protein CASSQDPTGSTEAFF.

This chain uses TRBV11-2 with TRBJ2-3, with TRBD1 matching 11 bases. Germline CDR1 reads SGHAT; CDR2 reads FQNNGV. V shed 6 bases and J 0 bases; nucleotides not matched to a gene: 11. The CDR3 spans 18 residues. The CDR3 bases are TGTGCCAGCAGGCCTCGGACAGGGGGCACAACTAGCACAGATACGCAGTATTTT. This sequence encodes CASRPRTGGTTSTDTQYF. Using reference TRBV11-2 and TRBJ2-3 for the parts outside the CDR3, the full variable domain is EAGVAQSPRYKIIEKRQSVAFWCNPISGHATLYWYQQILGQGPKLLIQFQNNGVVDDSQLPKDRFSAERLKGVDSTLKIQPAKLEDSAVYLCASRPRTGGTTSTDTQYFGPGTRLTVL.

V gene TRBV6-6 combines with J gene TRBJ1-3, with D possibly matching TRBD1 (6 bases). Germline CDR1 is MNHNY and CDR2 is SVGAGI (reference sequence). The CDR3 consists of 14 residues. V was pared by 5 bases and J by 4 bases, with 12 bases between. This CDR3 reads CASSPRTDGNTIYF. The CDR3 nucleotides are TGTGCCAGCAGTCCCCGGACAGACGGAAACACCATATATTTT.

The chain joins TRBV23-1 to TRBJ2-7, with D unclear. TRBV23-1 has ORF status, its function being uncertain. CDR3 length: 14 residues. V lost 4 bases to trimming and J lost 3 bases, with 13 bases between them. CDR3 DNA sequence: TGCGCCAGCAGTCTGGGCCGACGGATCTACGAGCAGTACTTC. It codes for CASSLGRRIYEQYF.

V is TRBV27 and J is TRBJ1-5, with TRBD1 as a possible D gene (5 bases). The CDR3 contains 15 residues. Trimming left V 6 bases short and J 8 bases short, with 20 bases between. Germline-derived CDR1 and CDR2 are MNHEY and SMNVEV (reference sequence). DNA of the CDR3: TGTGCCAGCAGAAACAGGAGGGGAGGGAAAGAGCCCCAGCATTTT. Encoded protein: CASRNRRGGKEPQHF.

V and J are TRBV24-1 and TRBJ1-5, with TRBD1 as a possible D gene (5 bases). Trimming shortened V by 4 bases and J by 4 bases, and 10 bases separated the two germline ends. This CDR3 contains 14 residues. Germline lookup yields CDR1 KGHDR and CDR2 SFDVKD. The CDR3 spells CATSDPGTNQPQHF. The CDR3 DNA sequence: TGTGCCACCAGTGACCCCGGGACTAATCAGCCCCAGCATTTT.

The chain uses TRBV7-9 and TRBJ2-7; D is possibly TRBD2 (6 bases). Germline V CDR1 and CDR2: SEHNR, FQNEAQ (reference sequence). V lost 5 bases and J 2 bases, leaving 13 bases between the germline ends. The CDR3 consists of 14 residues. CDR3 protein: CASSEKPGAYEQYF. As DNA, the CDR3 is TGTGCCAGCAGCGAAAAACCGGGAGCCTACGAGCAGTACTTC.

In DNA form, the CDR3 reads TGTGCCAGCAGTGATATATGGGAGGTCGCCGGGGAGCTGTTTTTT. It codes for CASSDIWEVAGELFF. The V call is TRBV6-1, the J call TRBJ2-2; a weak D match, TRBD2 (6 bases). This CDR3 spans 15 amino acids. With 3 bases removed from V and 6 bases from J, the gap between germline ends came to 14 bases. Germline-derived CDR1 and CDR2 are MNHNS and SASEGT.

The V call is TRBV7-2, the J call TRBJ2-3; 9 nucleotides agree with TRBD1. J gave up 2 bases and V 1 base, and 10 bases lay outside the gene matches. The CDR3 is 18 residues long. Germline CDR1 is SGHTA and CDR2 is FQGNSA. The CDR3 sequence: CASSLGTGANAFTDTQYF. CDR3 coding DNA: TGTGCCAGCAGCTTAGGGACAGGGGCGAACGCCTTCACAGATACGCAGTATTTT.

This chain connects TRBV6-5 to TRBJ1-4; 9 nucleotides agree with TRBD1. CDR3 length equals 12 residues. Germline CDR1 is MNHEY and CDR2 is SVGAGI. V was pared by 6 bases and J by 7 bases, with 0 bases of the junction left unmatched. For the CDR3, the DNA is TGTGCCAGCAGGGACAGGGGTGAAAAACTGTTTTTT. The encoded protein is CASRDRGEKLFF.

This clone appeared once. Other DNA sequences of this sample code for an identical CDR3. The rearrangement uses TRBV3-1 (or the pseudogene TRBV3-2) and TRBJ1-3, with D uncertain. Trimming left V 1 base short and J 4 bases short, with 5 bases between. The V gene's germline CDR1 is LGHDT and CDR2 YNNKEL (reference sequence). There are 13 residues in the CDR3. In DNA, the CDR3 is TGTGCCAGCAGCCAAGCAAGCGGAAACACCATATATTTT. Amino acids: CASSQASGNTIYF.

The chain employs TRBV4-1 and TRBJ2-2; 7 positions agree with TRBD1. The CDR3 is 16 amino acids. CDR1 is MGHRA, CDR2 YSYEKL, per germline. Unmatched junction bases numbered 8, after V lost 3 bases and J lost 4 bases. For the CDR3, the DNA is TGCGCCAGCAGCCAGACAGGGATGAAGGTCACCGGGGAGCTGTTTTTT. Translation: CASSQTGMKVTGELFF.

A few counts support this clone. The chain combines TRBV9 with TRBJ1-1; D ambiguous. Looked up from germline, CDR1 is SGDLS and CDR2 is YYNGEE. The ends were cut back, 3 bases at V and 7 bases at J, with 19 bases in the middle. The CDR3 totals 15 residues. The CDR3 is CASSAGGLHKGEAFF. The CDR3 DNA sequence: TGTGCCAGCAGCGCCGGAGGACTTCATAAGGGTGAAGCTTTCTTT.

V is TRBV11-2 and J is TRBJ2-2, with no clear D. The V end was cut by 0 bases, the J end by 5 bases, with 10 bases between. The CDR3 spans 15 residues. The germline V gene has CDR1 SGHAT and CDR2 FQNNGV. CDR3 region: CASSLEPSGTGELFF. The CDR3, as DNA: TGTGCCAGCAGCTTAGAACCTAGTGGGACCGGGGAGCTGTTTTTT.